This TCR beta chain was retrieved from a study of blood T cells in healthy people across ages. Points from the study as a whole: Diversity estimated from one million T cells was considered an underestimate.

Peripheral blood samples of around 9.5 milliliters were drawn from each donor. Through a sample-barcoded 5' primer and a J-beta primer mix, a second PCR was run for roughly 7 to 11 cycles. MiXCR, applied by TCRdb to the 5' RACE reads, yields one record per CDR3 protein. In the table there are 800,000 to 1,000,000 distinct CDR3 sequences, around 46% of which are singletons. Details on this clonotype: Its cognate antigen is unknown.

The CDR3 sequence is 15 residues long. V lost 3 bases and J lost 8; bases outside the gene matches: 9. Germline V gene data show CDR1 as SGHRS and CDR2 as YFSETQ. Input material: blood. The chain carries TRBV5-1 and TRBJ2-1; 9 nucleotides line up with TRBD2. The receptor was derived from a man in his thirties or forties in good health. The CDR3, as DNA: TGCGCCAGCAGCTCTCGCGGGGGGGGCATCTATGAGCAGTTCTTC. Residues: CASSSRGGGIYEQFF.